This T cell receptor (beta chain) is from a study of T-cell memory formation after mild COVID-19. From the 5' RACE reads, TCRdb called clonotypes with MiXCR, one entry per CDR3 protein. This table holds about 440,000 distinct CDR3 sequences, approximately 20% found once. This clonotype was detected ten times or more. The junction had 10 bases not matched to a gene; V was cut back by 5 bases and J by 2 bases. The length of the CDR3 is 16 residues. Germline V CDR1 and CDR2: SGHAT, FQNNGV. The chain uses TRBV11-2 and TRBJ2-5; 8 bases map to TRBD2. The sequencing sample was made of PBMCs or a T cell subset sorted from them (not recorded which). The TCR originated in an adult woman who had mild COVID-19 (a few samples of this study predate the infection). Cell type and time point are not known. CDR3 region: CASSPAASGHQETQYF. As DNA, the CDR3 is TGTGCCAGCAGCCCTGCGGCTAGCGGGCATCAAGAGACCCAGTACTTC.